This TCR beta chain was obtained from a study of T cells in Graves' hyperthyroidism and ophthalmopathy. Study results and caveats: Prediction of ophthalmopathy progression came a median roughly 6.4 months pre-onset.

Amplified regions were TCR beta CDR3 sequences from RNA transcripts. TCR CDR3 underwent first-round RT-PCR with the HTBI primer set. TCRdb re-derived calls from the multiplex PCR reads in MiXCR, one entry per CDR3 protein. The sample contains about 410,000 distinct CDR3 sequences, about 15% of which appear only once. At least 3 on the Clinical Activity Score was recorded for ophthalmopathy patients, who also had NOSPECS grade at least 4 and duration under 3 months. It was uncontrolled infection, other autoimmune disease, pregnancy or lactation that excluded patients. Clinical symptoms, serum thyroxine, TRAb, thyroid ultrasound and orbital computed tomography informed diagnoses. The ends were cut back, 5 bases at V and 4 bases at J, with 15 bases in the middle. Germline assignment: CDR1 SGHTA and CDR2 FQGTGA. The CDR3 is made up of 15 amino acids. At least ten counts were recorded for this clonotype. The antigen is unknown.

The sequenced sample was blood. The clonotype was recovered from a man aged 18 to 29 with Graves' ophthalmopathy. The rearrangement joins TRBV7-3 to TRBJ2-1; TRBD1 or TRBD2 may be the D gene (7 bases each). CDR3 DNA: TGTGCCAGCAGCGAGGGGGCTAGCGGTTACAATGAGCAGTTCTTC. Translated, it gives CASSEGASGYNEQFF.